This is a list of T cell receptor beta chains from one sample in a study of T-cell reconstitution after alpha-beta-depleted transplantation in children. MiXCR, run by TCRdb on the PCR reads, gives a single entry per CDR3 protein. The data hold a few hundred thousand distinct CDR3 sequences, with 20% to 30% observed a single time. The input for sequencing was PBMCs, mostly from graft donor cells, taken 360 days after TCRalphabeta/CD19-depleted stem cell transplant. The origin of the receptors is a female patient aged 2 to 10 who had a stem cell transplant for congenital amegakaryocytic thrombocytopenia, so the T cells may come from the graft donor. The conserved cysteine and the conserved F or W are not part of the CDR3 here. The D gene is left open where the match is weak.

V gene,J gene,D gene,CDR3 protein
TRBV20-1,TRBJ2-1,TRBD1,SATDGTGTYNEQF
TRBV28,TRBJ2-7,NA,ATRGRGFYEQY
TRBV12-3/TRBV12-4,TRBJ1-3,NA,ASSLRQDSGNTIY
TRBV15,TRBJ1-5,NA,ATSRGSTKEGQPQH
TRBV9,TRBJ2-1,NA,ASSVSGSSYNEQF
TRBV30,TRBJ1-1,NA,AWSISTGAEAF
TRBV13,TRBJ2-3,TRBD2,ASLKREDTDTQY
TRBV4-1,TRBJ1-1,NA,ASSISGRGKRAAF
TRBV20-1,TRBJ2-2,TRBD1,SARERGTAGELF
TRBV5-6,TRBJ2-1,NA,ASSPIAWRAYNEQF
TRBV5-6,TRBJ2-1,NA,ASSFHPSVSYNEQF
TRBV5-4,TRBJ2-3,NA,ASSSRTGGGTQY
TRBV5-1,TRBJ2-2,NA,ASSLRTNTGELF
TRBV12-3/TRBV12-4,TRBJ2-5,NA,ASSFVGQETQY
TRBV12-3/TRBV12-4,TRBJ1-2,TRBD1,AKLQGAKDYGYT
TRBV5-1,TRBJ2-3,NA,ASSFRDGSTDTQY
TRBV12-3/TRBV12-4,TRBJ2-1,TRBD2,ASRTSGVAHEQF
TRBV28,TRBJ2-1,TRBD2,ASSPLGSGDSTPYNEQF
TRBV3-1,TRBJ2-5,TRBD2,ASSQDGGGLETQY
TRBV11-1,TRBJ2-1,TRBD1,ASSSHKPSSGTGVNEQF
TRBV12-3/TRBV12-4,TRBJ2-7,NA,ASSFLTSYEQY
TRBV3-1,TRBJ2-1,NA,ASSQVGQAYNEQF
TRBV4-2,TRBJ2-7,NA,ASSQPLVVLGTGEQY
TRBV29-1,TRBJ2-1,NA,SGRPWGYNEQF
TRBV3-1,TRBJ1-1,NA,ASSQRRRNTEAF
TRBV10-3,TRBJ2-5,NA,AITPTRDSQETQY
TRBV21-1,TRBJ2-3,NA,ASSKLNKDRFTDTQY
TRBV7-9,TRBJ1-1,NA,ASSLGGGVGAF
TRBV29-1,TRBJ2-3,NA,SVEAPTGTDTQY
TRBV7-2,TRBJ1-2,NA,ASSLVSSYGYT
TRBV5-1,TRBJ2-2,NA,ASSLAKGTGELF
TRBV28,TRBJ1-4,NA,ASSPTRTEKLF
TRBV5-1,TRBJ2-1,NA,ASSESGTQGIEQF
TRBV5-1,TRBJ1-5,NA,ASSPGPRNQPQH
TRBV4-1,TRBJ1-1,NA,ASSQVGLGTNTEAF
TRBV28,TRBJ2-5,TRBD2,ASSLGGRILETQY
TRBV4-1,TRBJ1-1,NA,ASSQDPGYGTEAF
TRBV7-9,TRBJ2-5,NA,ASSLVLETQY
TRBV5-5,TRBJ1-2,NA,ASSPTPSPYGYT
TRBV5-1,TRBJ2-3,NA,ASRGRGPDTDTQY
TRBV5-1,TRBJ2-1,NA,ASSLGPLSGTYNEQF
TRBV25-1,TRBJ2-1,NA,ASSERTWNEQF
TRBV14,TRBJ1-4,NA,ASSQDPTGTGYEKLF
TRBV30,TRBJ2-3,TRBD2,AWRVGGTDTQY
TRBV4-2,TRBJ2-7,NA,ASSQRVGDEQY